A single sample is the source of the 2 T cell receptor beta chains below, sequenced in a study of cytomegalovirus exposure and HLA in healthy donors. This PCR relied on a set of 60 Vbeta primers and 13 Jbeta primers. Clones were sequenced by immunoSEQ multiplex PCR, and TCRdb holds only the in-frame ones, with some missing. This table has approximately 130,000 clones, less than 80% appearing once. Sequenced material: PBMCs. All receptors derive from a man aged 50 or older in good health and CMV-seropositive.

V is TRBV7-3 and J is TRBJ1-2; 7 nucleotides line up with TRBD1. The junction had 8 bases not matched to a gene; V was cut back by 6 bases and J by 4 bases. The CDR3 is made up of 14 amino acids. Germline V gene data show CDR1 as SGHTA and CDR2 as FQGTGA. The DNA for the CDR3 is TGTGCCAGCAGACAAATAGGGACAGTCTATGGCTACACCTTC. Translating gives CASRQIGTVYGYTF.

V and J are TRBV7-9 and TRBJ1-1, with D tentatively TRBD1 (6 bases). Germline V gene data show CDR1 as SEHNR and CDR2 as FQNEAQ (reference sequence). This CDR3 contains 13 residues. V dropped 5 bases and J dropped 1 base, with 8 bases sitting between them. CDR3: CASSPTGNTEAFF. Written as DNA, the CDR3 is TGTGCCAGCAGCCCGACAGGGAACACTGAAGCTTTCTTT.